This paragraph reports one T cell receptor (beta chain). Its target is not known. The method was immunoSEQ multiplex PCR; TCRdb's version includes in-frame clones alone and lacks a portion of them. The table records around 62,000 clones, around nine tenths of them present only once. These data belong to a study of OX40 agonist ivuxolimab in advanced cancers. General study findings and limits: Dose levels from 0.1 to 3.0 mg/kg saw CD4+ and CD8+ blood T cells expand clonally by week 6.

V gave up 4 bases and J gave up 6 bases; unmatched junction bases: 2. CDR3 size: 14 residues. The germline V gene has CDR1 SGHNT and CDR2 YYREEE (reference sequence). Systemic immunosuppression or a history of autoimmune disease excluded patients. The chain joins TRBV5-4 to TRBJ2-4; 12 bases agree with TRBD1. The specimen comprised CD4+ or CD8+ T cells sorted from blood, sampled in a trial of the OX40 agonist ivuxolimab. The source is an adult with an advanced solid tumor such as melanoma, head and neck, liver or kidney cancer. DNA for the CDR3: TGTGCCAGCAGCCTGGGACAGGGGGCAAACATTCAGTACTTC. This translates into CASSLGQGANIQYF.